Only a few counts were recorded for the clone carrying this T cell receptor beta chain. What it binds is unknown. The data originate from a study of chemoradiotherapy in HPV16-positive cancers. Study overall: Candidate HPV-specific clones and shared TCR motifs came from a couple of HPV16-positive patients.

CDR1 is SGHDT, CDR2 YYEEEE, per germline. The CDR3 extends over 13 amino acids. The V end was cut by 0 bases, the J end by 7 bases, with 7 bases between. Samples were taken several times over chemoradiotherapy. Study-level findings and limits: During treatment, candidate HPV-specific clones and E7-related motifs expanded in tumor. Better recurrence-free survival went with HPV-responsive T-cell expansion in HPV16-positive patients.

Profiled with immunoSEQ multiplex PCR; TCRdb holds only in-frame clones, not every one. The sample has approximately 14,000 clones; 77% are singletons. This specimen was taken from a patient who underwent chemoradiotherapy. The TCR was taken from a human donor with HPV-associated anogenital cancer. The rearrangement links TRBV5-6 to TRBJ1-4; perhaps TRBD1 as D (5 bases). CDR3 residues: CASSLGGVEKLFF. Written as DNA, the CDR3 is TGTGCCAGCAGCTTGGGGGGGGTTGAAAAACTGTTTTTT.